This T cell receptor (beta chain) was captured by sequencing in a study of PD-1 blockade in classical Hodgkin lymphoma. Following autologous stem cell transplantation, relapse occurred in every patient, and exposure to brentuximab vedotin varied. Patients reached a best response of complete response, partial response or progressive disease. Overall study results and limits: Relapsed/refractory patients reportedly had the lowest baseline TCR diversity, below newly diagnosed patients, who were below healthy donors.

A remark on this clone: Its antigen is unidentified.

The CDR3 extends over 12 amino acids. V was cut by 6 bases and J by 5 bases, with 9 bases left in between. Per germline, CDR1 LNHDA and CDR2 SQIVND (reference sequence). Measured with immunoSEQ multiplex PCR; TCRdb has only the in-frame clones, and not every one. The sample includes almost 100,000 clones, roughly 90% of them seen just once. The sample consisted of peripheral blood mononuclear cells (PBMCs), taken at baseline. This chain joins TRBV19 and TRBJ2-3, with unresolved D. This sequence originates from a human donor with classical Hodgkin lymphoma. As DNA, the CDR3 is TGTGCCAGTAGAAATTGGGGAGATACGCAGTATTTT. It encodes CASRNWGDTQYF.